This TCR beta chain derives from a study of blood T cells in healthy people across ages. For the study at large: About one barcoded beta molecule was captured per two T cells (by template switching). Study-wide results and caveats: Measured against age, TCR beta diversity per million T cells decreased in a roughly linear manner.

The CDR3 has 16 residues. The germline V gene has CDR1 DFQATT and CDR2 SNEGSKA (reference sequence). V lost 0 bases, J lost 0 bases, and 13 bases lay in between. A few counts support this clonotype. Its target is not known. Samples each yielded at least 6 micrograms of total RNA. Combining a sample-barcoded 5' primer with a J-beta primer mix, a second PCR ran for roughly 7 to 12 cycles. TCRdb reanalysed the 5' RACE reads using MiXCR and keeps one entry per CDR3 protein. Of approximately 1.5 million distinct CDR3 sequences listed, 35% to 45% are singletons. This sequence originates from a woman aged 18-30 years in good health. The source material was blood. This chain uses TRBV20-1 with TRBJ2-3; D call uncertain. The CDR3 sequence: CSARDPRPESTDTQYF. For the CDR3, the DNA is TGCAGTGCTAGAGATCCGCGACCGGAAAGCACAGATACGCAGTATTTT.